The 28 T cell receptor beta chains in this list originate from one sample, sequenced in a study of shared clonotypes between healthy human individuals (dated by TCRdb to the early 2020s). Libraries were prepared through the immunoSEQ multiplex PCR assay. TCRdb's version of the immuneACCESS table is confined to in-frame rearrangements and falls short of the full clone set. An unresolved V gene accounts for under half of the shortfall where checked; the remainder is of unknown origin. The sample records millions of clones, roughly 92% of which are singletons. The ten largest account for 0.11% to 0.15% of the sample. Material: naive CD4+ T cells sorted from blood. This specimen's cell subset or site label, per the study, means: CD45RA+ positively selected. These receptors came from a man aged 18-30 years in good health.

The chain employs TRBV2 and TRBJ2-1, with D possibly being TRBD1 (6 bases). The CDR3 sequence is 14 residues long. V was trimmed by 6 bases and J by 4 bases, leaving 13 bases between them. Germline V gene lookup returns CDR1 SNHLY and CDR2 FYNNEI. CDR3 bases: TGTGCCAGCAGCGACGGACAGAGATACAATGAGCAGTTCTTC. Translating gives CASSDGQRYNEQFF.

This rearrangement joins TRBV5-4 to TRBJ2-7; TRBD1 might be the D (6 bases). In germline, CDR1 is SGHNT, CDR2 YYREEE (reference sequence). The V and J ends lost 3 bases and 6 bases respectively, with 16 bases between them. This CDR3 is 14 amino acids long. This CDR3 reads CASSSGRTGSEQYF. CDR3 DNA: TGTGCCAGCAGCTCAGGTCGTACAGGGAGCGAGCAGTACTTC.

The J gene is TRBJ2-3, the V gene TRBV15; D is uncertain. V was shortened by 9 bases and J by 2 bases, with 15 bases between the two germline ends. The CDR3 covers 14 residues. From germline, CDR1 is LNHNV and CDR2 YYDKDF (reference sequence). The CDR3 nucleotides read TGTGCCACTGCAACCGGCCGAGACACAGATACGCAGTATTTT. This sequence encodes CATATGRDTDTQYF.

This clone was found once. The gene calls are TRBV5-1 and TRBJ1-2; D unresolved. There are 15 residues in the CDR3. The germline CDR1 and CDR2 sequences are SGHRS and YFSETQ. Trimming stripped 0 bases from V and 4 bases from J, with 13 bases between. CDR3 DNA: TGCGCCAGCAGCTTGGAGACCATCCCCACCTATGGCTACACCTTC. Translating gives CASSLETIPTYGYTF.

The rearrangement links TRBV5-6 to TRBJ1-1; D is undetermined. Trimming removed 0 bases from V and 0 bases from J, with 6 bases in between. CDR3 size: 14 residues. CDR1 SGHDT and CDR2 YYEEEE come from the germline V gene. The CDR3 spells CASSLVGLNTEAFF. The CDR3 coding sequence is TGTGCCAGCAGCTTGGTAGGGTTGAACACTGAAGCTTTCTTT.

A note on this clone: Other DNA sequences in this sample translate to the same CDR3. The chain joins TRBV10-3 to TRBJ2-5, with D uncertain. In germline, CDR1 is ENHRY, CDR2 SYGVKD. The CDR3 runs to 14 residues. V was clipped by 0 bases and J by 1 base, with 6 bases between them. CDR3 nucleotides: TGTGCCATCAGTGAGTCGGCAGCCCAAGAGACCCAGTACTTC. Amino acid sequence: CAISESAAQETQYF.

The CDR3 loop is CASSAGTGVAKNIQYF. The DNA of the CDR3 is TGTGCCAGCAGCGCCGGGACAGGGGTAGCCAAAAACATTCAGTACTTC. The chain joins TRBV11-3 to TRBJ2-4; TRBD1 aligns across 10 bases. V shed 5 bases and J 0 bases; nucleotides not matched to a gene: 4. Germline CDR1 is SGHNT and CDR2 is YENEEA. The CDR3 is 16 amino acids. Together with reference TRBV11-3 and TRBJ2-4, the CDR3 gives the full variable domain: EAGVVQSPRYKIIEKKQPVAFWCNPISGHNTLYWYLQNLGQGPELLIRYENEEAVDDSQLPKDRFSAERLKGVDSTLKIQPAELGDSAVYLCASSAGTGVAKNIQYFGAGTRLSVL.

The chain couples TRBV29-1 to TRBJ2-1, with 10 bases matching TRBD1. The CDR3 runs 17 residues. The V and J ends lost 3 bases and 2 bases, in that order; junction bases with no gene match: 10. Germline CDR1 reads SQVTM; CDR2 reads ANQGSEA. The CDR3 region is CSVDYPPGQGTYNEQFF. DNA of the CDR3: TGCAGCGTTGACTACCCCCCGGGACAGGGGACCTACAATGAGCAGTTCTTC.

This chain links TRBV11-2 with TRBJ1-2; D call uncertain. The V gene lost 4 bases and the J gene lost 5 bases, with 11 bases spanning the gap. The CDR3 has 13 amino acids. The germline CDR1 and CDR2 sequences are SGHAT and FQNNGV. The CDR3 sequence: CASSSTQEYGYTF. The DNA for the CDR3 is TGTGCCAGCAGCTCTACCCAAGAGTATGGCTACACCTTC.

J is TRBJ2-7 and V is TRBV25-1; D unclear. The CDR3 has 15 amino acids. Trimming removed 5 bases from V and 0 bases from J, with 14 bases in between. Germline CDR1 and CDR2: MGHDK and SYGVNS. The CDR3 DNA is TGTGCCAGCAGTCCCTCCGGATTGGGCTCCTACGAGCAGTACTTC. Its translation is CASSPSGLGSYEQYF.

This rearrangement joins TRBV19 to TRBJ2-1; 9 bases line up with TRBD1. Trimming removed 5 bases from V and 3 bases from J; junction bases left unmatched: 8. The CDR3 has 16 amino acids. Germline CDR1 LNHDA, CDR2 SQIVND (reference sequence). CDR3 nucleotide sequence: TGTGCCAGTAGTCTCTTCCCGGGACAGGGCTACAATGAGCAGTTCTTC. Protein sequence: CASSLFPGQGYNEQFF. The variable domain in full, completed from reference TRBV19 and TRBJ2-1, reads DGGITQSPKYLFRKEGQNVTLSCEQNLNHDAMYWYRQDPGQGLRLIYYSQIVNDFQKGDIAEGYSVSREKKESFPLTVTSAQKNPTAFYLCASSLFPGQGYNEQFFGPGTRLTVL.

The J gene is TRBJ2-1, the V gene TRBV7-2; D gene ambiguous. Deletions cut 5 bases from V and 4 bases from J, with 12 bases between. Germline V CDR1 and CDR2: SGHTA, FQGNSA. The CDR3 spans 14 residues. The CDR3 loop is CASSASGQYNEQFF. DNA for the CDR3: TGTGCCAGCAGCGCCAGTGGGCAGTACAATGAGCAGTTCTTC.

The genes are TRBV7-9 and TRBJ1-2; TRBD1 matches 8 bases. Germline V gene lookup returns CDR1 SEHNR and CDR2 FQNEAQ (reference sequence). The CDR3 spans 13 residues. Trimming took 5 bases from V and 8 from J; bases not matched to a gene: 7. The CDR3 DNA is TGTGCCAGCAGCGGGGACAGGTTATCCGGCTACACCTTC. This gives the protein CASSGDRLSGYTF.

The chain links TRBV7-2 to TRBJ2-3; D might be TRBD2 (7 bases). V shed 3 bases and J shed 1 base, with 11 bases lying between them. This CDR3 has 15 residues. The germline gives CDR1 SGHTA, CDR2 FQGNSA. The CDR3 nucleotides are TGTGCCAGCAGCTTTGGGGGGGGGCGCACAGATACGCAGTATTTT. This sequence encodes CASSFGGGRTDTQYF.

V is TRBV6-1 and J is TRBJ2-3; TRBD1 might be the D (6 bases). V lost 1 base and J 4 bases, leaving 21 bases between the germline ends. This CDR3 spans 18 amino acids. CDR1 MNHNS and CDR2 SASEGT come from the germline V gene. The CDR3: CASSEGGTPFRPPDTQYF. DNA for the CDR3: TGTGCCAGCAGTGAAGGAGGGACACCTTTTCGCCCCCCAGATACGCAGTATTTT.

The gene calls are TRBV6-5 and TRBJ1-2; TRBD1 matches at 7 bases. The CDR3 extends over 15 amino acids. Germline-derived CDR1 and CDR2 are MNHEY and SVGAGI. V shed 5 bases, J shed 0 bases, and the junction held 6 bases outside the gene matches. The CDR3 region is CASSPQGGANYGYTF. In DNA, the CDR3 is TGTGCCAGCAGTCCTCAGGGGGGGGCTAACTATGGCTACACCTTC.

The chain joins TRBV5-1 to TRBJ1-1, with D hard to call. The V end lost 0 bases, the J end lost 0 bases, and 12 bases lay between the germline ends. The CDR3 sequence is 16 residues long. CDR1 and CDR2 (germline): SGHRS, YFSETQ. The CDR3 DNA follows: TGCGCCAGCAGCTTGGCGGCCCCCCGGATGAACACTGAAGCTTTCTTT. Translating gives CASSLAAPRMNTEAFF.

The CDR3 spells CASSLTGSVGTDTQYF. The CDR3 bases are TGTGCCAGCAGTTTGACTGGTTCTGTTGGCACAGATACGCAGTATTTT. The rearrangement links TRBV5-4 to TRBJ2-3; the D is unclear. This CDR3 comprises 16 residues. Germline loops: CDR1 SGHNT, CDR2 YYREEE (reference sequence). Trimming stripped 5 bases from V and 1 base from J, with 17 bases between.

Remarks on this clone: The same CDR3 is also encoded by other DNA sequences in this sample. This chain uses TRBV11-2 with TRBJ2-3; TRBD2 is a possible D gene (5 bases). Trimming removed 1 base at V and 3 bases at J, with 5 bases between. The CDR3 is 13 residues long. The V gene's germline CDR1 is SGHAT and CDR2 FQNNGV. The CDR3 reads CASSLAGTDTQYF. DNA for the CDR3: TGTGCCAGCAGCTTAGCGGGGACAGATACGCAGTATTTT.

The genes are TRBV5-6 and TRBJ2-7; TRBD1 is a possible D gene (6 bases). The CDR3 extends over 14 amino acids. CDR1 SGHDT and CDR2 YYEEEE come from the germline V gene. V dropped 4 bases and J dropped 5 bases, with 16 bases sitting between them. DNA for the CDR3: TGTGCCAGCAGCCGTCTCGACAGGCCCCACGAGCAGTACTTC. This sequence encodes CASSRLDRPHEQYF.

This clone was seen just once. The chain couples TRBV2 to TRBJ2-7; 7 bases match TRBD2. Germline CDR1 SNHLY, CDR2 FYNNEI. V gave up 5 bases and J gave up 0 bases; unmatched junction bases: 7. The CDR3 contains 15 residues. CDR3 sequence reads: CASSLGAGDSYEQYF. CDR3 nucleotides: TGTGCCAGCAGTCTCGGGGCGGGGGACTCCTACGAGCAGTACTTC.

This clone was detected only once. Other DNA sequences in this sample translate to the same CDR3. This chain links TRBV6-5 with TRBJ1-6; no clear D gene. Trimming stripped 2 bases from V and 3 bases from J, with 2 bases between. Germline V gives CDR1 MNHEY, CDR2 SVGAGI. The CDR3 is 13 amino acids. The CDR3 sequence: CASSYSYNSPLHF. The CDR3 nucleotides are TGTGCCAGCAGTTACAGCTATAATTCACCCCTCCACTTT.

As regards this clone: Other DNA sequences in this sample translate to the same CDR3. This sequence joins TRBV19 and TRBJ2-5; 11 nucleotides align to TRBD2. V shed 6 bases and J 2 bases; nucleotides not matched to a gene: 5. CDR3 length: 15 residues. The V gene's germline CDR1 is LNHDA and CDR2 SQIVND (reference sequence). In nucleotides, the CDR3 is TGTGCCAGTAGCCCCTTAGCGGGAGGGCAAGAGACCCAGTACTTC. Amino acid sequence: CASSPLAGGQETQYF.

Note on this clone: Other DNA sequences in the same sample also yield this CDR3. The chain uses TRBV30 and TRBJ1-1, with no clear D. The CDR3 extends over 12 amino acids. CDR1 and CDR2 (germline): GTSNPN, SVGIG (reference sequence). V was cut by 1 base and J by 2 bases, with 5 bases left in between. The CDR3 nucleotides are TGTGCCTGGAGTGGTTTAAACACTGAAGCTTTCTTT. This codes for CAWSGLNTEAFF.

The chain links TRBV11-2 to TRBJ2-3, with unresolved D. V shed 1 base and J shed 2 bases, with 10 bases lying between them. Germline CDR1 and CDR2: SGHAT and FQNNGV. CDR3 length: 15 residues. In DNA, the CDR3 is TGTGCCAGCAGCTTAGGACCCATCTACACAGATACGCAGTATTTT. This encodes CASSLGPIYTDTQYF.

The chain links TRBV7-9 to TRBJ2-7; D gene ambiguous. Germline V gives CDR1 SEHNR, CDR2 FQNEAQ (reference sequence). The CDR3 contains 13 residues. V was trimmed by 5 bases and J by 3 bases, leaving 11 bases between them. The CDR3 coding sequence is TGTGCCAGCAGCCAAACGTGGGACTACGAGCAGTACTTC. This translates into CASSQTWDYEQYF.

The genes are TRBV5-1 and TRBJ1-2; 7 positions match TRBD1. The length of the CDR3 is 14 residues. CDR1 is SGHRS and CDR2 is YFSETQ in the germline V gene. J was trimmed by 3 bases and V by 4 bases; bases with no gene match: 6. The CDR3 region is CASSLRQGDYGYTF. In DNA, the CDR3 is TGCGCCAGCAGCCTTCGACAGGGTGACTATGGCTACACCTTC. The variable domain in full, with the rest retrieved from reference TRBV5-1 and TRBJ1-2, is KAGVTQTPRYLIKTRGQQVTLSCSPISGHRSVSWYQQTPGQGLQFLFEYFSETQRNKGNFPGRFSGRQFSNSRSEMNVSTLELGDSALYLCASSLRQGDYGYTFGSGTRLTVV.

CDR3 region: CAGQRGANTGELFF. The CDR3 DNA reads TGTGCCGGTCAGCGGGGGGCGAACACCGGGGAGCTGTTTTTT. This chain joins TRBV2 and TRBJ2-2; TRBD2 matches 9 bases. Germline trimming cut 11 bases from V and 0 bases from J; bases unmatched to any gene: 4. The CDR3 sequence is 14 residues long. Germline V gives CDR1 SNHLY, CDR2 FYNNEI.